The 17 T cell receptor beta chains in this list originate from one sample, sequenced in a study of blood T cells in healthy people across ages. A second PCR of about 7 to 12 cycles used a sample-barcoded 5' primer and a J-beta primer mix. TCRdb passed the 5' RACE reads through MiXCR, listing each CDR3 protein once. Of roughly 1.9 million distinct CDR3 sequences listed, 35% to 50% are singletons. Sequencing was done on a sample of blood. Every receptor here comes from a human donor in good health.

This clonotype was observed a few times. CDR3: CASRLSATNEKLFF. CDR3 in DNA: TGCGCCAGCAGGCTATCAGCAACTAATGAAAAACTGTTTTTT. J is TRBJ1-4 and V is TRBV5-1; no clear D. V was pared by 5 bases and J by 0 bases, with 8 bases between. The CDR3 runs to 14 residues. Germline assignment: CDR1 SGHRS and CDR2 YFSETQ.

This clonotype was seen only a few times. The rearrangement links TRBV11-1 to TRBJ2-7; TRBD2 aligns across 9 bases. The V and J ends lost 5 bases and 1 base, in that order; junction bases with no gene match: 6. The CDR3 length is 15 residues. The germline V gene has CDR1 SGHAT and CDR2 FQDESV (reference sequence). The CDR3 loop is CASSLRTSVSYEQYF. The CDR3 region has the DNA TGTGCCAGCAGCCTCCGGACTAGCGTTTCCTACGAGCAGTACTTC. The entire variable domain, with the rest obtained from reference TRBV11-1 and TRBJ2-7, is as follows: EAEVAQSPRYKITEKSQAVAFWCDPISGHATLYWYRQILGQGPELLVQFQDESVVDDSQLPKDRFSAERLKGVDSTLKIQPAELGDSAMYLCASSLRTSVSYEQYFGPGTRLTVT.

This clonotype appeared many times. This chain connects TRBV20-1 to TRBJ2-5; maybe TRBD2 (7 bases). This CDR3 is built from 13 residues. Germline CDR1 DFQATT, CDR2 SNEGSKA (reference sequence). V was cut by 3 bases and J by 2 bases, with 10 bases left in between. The chain's CDR3 is CSARGGAQETQYF. CDR3 sequence (DNA): TGCAGTGCTAGGGGGGGGGCTCAAGAGACCCAGTACTTC.

J is TRBJ2-4 and V is TRBV5-1, with a tentative D call TRBD2 (5 bases). The J call may not be correct, given that the DNA end is closer to TRBJ2-7. Germline CDR1 and CDR2: SGHRS and YFSETQ. The CDR3 contains 15 residues. The CDR3 bases are TGCGCCAGCAGCTTGGGGCTACGGGGTACCTACGAGCAGTACTTC. Its protein product is CASSLGLRGTYEQYF.

This clonotype was picked up a small number of times. The chain combines TRBV7-8 with TRBJ2-3; D gene uncertain. The germline gives CDR1 SGHVS, CDR2 FQNEAQ. Trimming removed 5 bases at V and 8 bases at J, with 14 bases between. CDR3 length equals 13 residues. The CDR3 bases are TGTGCCAGCAGCCACTCAGAGCGAGCTACGCAGTATTTT. Translating it yields CASSHSERATQYF.

This clonotype was recorded a few times. The J gene is TRBJ2-7, the V gene TRBV5-6; 7 nucleotides line up with TRBD1. V lost 6 bases and J lost 0; bases outside the gene matches: 18. Germline CDR1 and CDR2: SGHDT and YYEEEE. The CDR3 runs to 18 residues. The CDR3 DNA reads as TGTGCCAGCACCCCGCTCCGGGACAGAAACTTAAACTCCTACGAGCAGTACTTC. Translating it yields CASTPLRDRNLNSYEQYF.

V gene TRBV12-3 or TRBV12-4 combines with J gene TRBJ2-2; D gene uncertain. This CDR3 contains 12 residues. Trimming removed 8 bases from V and 11 bases from J, with 15 bases in between. The CDR3 reads CASHVEARELFF. The CDR3 region has the DNA TGTGCCAGCCACGTTGAGGCACGAGAGCTGTTTTTT.

The chain is built from TRBV5-1 and TRBJ2-1; no definite D call. Between the trimmed V and J ends, which lost 1 base and 9 bases, there was a span of 8 bases. Germline lookup yields CDR1 SGHRS and CDR2 YFSETQ. CDR3 size: 12 residues. DNA of the CDR3: TGCGCCAGCAGCTTGTTTAGAGGTGAGCAGTTCTTC. Translated, it gives CASSLFRGEQFF.

This clonotype was detected a few times. The J gene is TRBJ1-2, the V gene TRBV6-1; perhaps TRBD1 as D (6 bases). V was clipped by 1 base and J by 1 base, with 22 bases between them. CDR3 size: 19 residues. CDR1 is MNHNS, CDR2 SASEGT, per germline. The CDR3 spells CASSEVGGLSDPSNYGYTF. The CDR3 DNA sequence: TGTGCCAGCAGTGAAGTGGGGGGCCTATCAGACCCGAGTAACTATGGCTACACCTTC.

The CDR3, as DNA: TGCAGTGCAGCCCTACTAGCGGGGGGGCAGGGTGCGCAGTTCTTC. Translation gives CSAALLAGGQGAQFF. This chain uses TRBV20-1 with TRBJ2-1, with 13 bases aligning to TRBD2. Germline V gene sequence: CDR1 DFQATT, CDR2 SNEGSKA (reference sequence). J gave up 12 bases and V 6 bases, and 14 bases lay outside the gene matches. This CDR3 region has 15 residues.

This clonotype was seen ten or more times. V is TRBV5-1 and J is TRBJ2-3, with 13 nucleotides matching TRBD2. This CDR3 contains 16 residues. V dropped 4 bases and J dropped 2; count of bases not matched to a gene: 4. Germline values: CDR1 SGHRS, CDR2 YFSETQ. The CDR3 is CASSRGLAGYTDTQYF. CDR3 nucleotide sequence: TGCGCCAGCAGCCGGGGACTAGCGGGGTACACAGATACGCAGTATTTT.

This chain connects TRBV4-3 to TRBJ1-2, with D hard to call. V lost 4 bases and J lost 4, with 19 bases in between. The germline gives CDR1 LGHNA, CDR2 YSLEER. CDR3 length: 16 amino acids. The CDR3 spells CASSREAGWGAYGYTF. DNA of the CDR3: TGCGCCAGCAGCCGCGAGGCGGGATGGGGTGCCTATGGCTACACCTTC.

The gene calls are TRBV6-2 or TRBV6-3 and TRBJ2-2; 7 nucleotides agree with TRBD1. From germline, CDR1 is MNHEY and CDR2 SVGEGT. J was trimmed by 2 bases and V by 8 bases; bases with no gene match: 11. The CDR3 is 16 residues long. CDR3 sequence reads: CASSRSQGVNTGELFF. The CDR3 DNA is TGTGCCAGCTCAAGATCCCAGGGGGTAAACACCGGGGAGCTGTTTTTT.

The chain joins TRBV5-1 to TRBJ1-2, with 9 positions matching TRBD1. The J segment lost 2 bases and the V segment lost 4 bases, leaving 6 bases of the junction unmatched. The CDR3 length is 15 residues. Germline V gives CDR1 SGHRS, CDR2 YFSETQ. The CDR3 DNA reads TGCGCCAGCAGCCGAACAGGACAGGGGAACTATGGCTACACCTTC. Residues: CASSRTGQGNYGYTF.

The chain couples TRBV15 to TRBJ2-3; D is ambiguous. From germline, CDR1 is LNHNV and CDR2 YYDKDF (reference sequence). The V end lost 4 bases, the J end lost 4 bases, and 15 bases lay between the germline ends. This CDR3 contains 15 residues. The CDR3 nucleotides read TGTGCCACCAGCAACCGACGGTTTTGGGCAGATACGCAGTATTTT. This translates into CATSNRRFWADTQYF.

The chain carries TRBV9 and TRBJ2-2; D uncertain. The CDR3 contains 14 residues. The germline V gene encodes CDR1 SGDLS and CDR2 YYNGEE. Trimming took 4 bases from V and 9 from J, leaving 16 bases between them. CDR3 nucleotide sequence: TGTGCCAGCAGCCCTAGACCGTCGCCTTGGGAGCTGTTTTTT. Protein sequence: CASSPRPSPWELFF. The full variable domain, rest sourced from reference TRBV9 and TRBJ2-2, is DSGVTQTPKHLITATGQRVTLRCSPRSGDLSVYWYQQSLDQGLQFLIQYYNGEERAKGNILERFSAQQFPDLHSELNLSSLELGDSALYFCASSPRPSPWELFFGEGSRLTVL.

The chain carries TRBV20-1 and TRBJ2-1; a possible D gene is TRBD1 (6 bases). Germline V lookup: CDR1 DFQATT, CDR2 SNEGSKA (reference sequence). Deletions cut 6 bases from V and 5 bases from J, with 20 bases between. The CDR3 spans 15 residues. The CDR3 is CSAAATGTFNNEQFF. The CDR3 DNA reads TGCAGTGCCGCGGCCACCGGGACATTTAACAATGAGCAGTTCTTC.